The clone carrying this T cell receptor beta chain was seen only a few times. Its specificity is unknown. Trimming left V 3 bases short and J 1 base short, with 9 bases between. Germline lookup yields CDR1 MGHRA and CDR2 YSYEKL. This CDR3 has 14 residues. TCRdb independently ran MiXCR on the reads; one entry per CDR3 protein. The table shows some 920,000 distinct CDR3 sequences, with 30% to 40% occurring only once. The sample is drawn from a study of T cell repertoires in cytomegalovirus infection. About the research overall: Indications of both CMV infection and matching HLA type were provided by public TCR beta signatures. Findings of the study overall: CMV-specific TCR beta clonotypes restricted by HLA-C dominated the ex vivo response. Cumulative public TCR beta family frequency identified carriers of CMV plus the relevant HLA.

Sample: cultured CD8+ T cells from PBMCs, taken from culture after CMV antigen stimulation. This TCR derives from a human donor in good health (CMV status not recorded). Some clones in this sample may be carry-over from other donors' samples. The V and J genes are TRBV4-1 and TRBJ1-1, with no clear D. CDR3 bases: TGCGCCAGCAGCCACCCGACCCAGAACACTGAAGCTTTCTTT. This translates into CASSHPTQNTEAFF.